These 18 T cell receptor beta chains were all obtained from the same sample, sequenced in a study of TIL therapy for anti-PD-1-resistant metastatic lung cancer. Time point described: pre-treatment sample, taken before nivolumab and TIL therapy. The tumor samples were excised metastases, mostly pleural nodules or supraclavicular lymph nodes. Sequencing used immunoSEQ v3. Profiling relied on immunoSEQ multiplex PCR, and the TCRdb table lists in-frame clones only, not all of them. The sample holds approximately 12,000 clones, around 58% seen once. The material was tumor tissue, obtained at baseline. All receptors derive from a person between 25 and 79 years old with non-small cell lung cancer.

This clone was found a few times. The CDR3 sequence is CASLGQNFYGYTF. In nucleotides, the CDR3 is TGTGCCAGCCTGGGACAGAACTTTTATGGCTACACCTTC. The chain is built from TRBV5-6 and TRBJ1-2; 7 bases agree with TRBD1. With V trimmed by 7 bases and J by 5 bases, 8 bases remained unmatched. The CDR3 sequence is 13 residues long. Germline values: CDR1 SGHDT, CDR2 YYEEEE.

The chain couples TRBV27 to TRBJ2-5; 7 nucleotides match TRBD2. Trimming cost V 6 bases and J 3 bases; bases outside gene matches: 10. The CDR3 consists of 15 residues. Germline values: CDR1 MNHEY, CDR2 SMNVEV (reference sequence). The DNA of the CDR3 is TGTGCCAGCAGCTCTTGGGCTAGCGGAGAAGAGACCCAGTACTTC. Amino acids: CASSSWASGEETQYF.

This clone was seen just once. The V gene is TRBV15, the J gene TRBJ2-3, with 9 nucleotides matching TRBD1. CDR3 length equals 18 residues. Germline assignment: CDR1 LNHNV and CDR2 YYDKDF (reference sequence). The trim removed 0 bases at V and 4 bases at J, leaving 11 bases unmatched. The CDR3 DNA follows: TGTGCCACCAGCAGAGATGGTGGGACAGGGTCAAGGTCAGATACGCAGTATTTT. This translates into CATSRDGGTGSRSDTQYF. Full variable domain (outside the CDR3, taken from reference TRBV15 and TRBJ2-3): DAMVIQNPRYQVTQFGKPVTLSCSQTLNHNVMYWYQQKSSQAPKLLFHYYDKDFNNEADTPDNFQSRRPNTSFCFLDIRSPGLGDTAMYLCATSRDGGTGSRSDTQYFGPGTRLTVL.

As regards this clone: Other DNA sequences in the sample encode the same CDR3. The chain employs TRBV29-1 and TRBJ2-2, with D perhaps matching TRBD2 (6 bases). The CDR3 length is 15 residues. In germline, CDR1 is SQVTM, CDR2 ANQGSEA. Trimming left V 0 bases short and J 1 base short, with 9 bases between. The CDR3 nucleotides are TGCAGCGTTGAAGAGGCGGGAAAGAACACCGGGGAGCTGTTTTTT. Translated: CSVEEAGKNTGELFF.

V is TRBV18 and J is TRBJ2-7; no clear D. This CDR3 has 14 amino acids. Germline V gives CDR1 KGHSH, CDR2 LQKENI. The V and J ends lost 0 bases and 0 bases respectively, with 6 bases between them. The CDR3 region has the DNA TGTGCCAGCTCACCACCCAGCCTCTCCTACGAGCAGTACTTC. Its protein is CASSPPSLSYEQYF.

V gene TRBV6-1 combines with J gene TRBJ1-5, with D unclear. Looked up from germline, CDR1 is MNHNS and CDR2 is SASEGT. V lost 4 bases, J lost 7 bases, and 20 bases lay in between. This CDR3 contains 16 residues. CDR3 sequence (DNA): TGTGCCAGCAGTGCCTACCTTGGACGGCACGGGCAGCCCCAGCATTTT. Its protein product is CASSAYLGRHGQPQHF.

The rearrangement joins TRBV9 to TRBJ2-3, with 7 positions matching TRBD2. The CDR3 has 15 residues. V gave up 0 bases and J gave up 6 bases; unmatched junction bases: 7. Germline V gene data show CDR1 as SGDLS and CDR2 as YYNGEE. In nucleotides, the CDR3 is TGTGCCAGCAGCGTAGGTGTAGCGGGTGGTGATACGCAGTATTTT. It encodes CASSVGVAGGDTQYF.

CDR3 sequence: CASSPRASGGSDEQFF. CDR3 bases: TGTGCCAGCTCACCACGGGCTAGCGGGGGGTCAGATGAGCAGTTCTTC. The chain is built from TRBV18 and TRBJ2-1; TRBD2 aligns across 11 bases. With 1 base clipped from V and 8 bases from J, the junction kept 7 bases outside the gene matches. Germline lookup yields CDR1 KGHSH and CDR2 LQKENI. The CDR3 loop spans 16 amino acids.

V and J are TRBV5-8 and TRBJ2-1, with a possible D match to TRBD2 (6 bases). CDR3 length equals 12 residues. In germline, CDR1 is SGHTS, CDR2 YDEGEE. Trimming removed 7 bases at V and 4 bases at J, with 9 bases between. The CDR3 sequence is CASPRGYNEQFF. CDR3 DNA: TGTGCCAGCCCCCGGGGGTACAATGAGCAGTTCTTC.

The CDR3 loop is CASTSWGATTDTQYF. Here the CDR3 DNA reads TGTGCCAGCACCTCGTGGGGGGCAACCACAGATACGCAGTATTTT. V is TRBV6-5 and J is TRBJ2-3; the D gene could be TRBD1 or TRBD2 (6 bases each). The CDR3 has 15 residues. V was shortened by 7 bases and J by 2 bases, with 16 bases between the two germline ends. CDR1 MNHEY and CDR2 SVGAGI come from the germline V gene.

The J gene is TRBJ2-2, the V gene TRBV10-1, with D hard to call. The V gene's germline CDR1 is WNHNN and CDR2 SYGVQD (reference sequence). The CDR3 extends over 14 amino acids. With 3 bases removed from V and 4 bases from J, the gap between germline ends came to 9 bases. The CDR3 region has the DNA TGCGCCAGCAGTGACCGGCTTGTCACCGGGGAGCTGTTTTTT. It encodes CASSDRLVTGELFF.

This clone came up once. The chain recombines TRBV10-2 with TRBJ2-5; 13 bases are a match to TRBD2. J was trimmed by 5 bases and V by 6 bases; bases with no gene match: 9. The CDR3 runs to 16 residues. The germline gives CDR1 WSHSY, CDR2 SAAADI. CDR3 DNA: TGCGCCAGCAGCTTCGCCGGGACTAGCGGGACGGAGACCCAGTACTTC. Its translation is CASSFAGTSGTETQYF.

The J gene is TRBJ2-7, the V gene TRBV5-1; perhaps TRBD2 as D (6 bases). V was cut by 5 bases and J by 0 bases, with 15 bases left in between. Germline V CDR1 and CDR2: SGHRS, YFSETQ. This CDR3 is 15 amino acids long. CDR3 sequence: CASRAGTSSSYEQYF. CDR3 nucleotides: TGCGCCAGCAGGGCCGGGACTTCCAGCTCCTACGAGCAGTACTTC.

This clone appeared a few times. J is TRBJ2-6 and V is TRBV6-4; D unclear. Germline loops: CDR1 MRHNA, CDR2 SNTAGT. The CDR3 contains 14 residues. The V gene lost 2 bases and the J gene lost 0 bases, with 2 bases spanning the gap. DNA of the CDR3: TGTGCCAGCAGTGACCTCTCTGGGGCCAACGTCCTGACTTTC. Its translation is CASSDLSGANVLTF.

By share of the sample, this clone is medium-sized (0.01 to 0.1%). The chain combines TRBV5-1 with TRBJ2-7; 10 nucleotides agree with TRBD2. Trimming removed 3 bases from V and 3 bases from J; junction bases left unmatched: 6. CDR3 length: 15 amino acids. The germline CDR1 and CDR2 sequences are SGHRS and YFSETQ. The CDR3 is CASSSTSGAGYEQYF. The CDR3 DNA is TGCGCCAGCAGCTCTACTAGCGGGGCGGGCTACGAGCAGTACTTC.

The CDR3 region is CASSVEFDEQFF. CDR3 DNA: TGTGCCAGCAGCGTAGAGTTCGATGAGCAGTTCTTC. V usage is TRBV9 and J usage is TRBJ2-1, with D unresolved. There are 12 residues in the CDR3. Germline assignment: CDR1 SGDLS and CDR2 YYNGEE. V was cut by 0 bases and J by 8 bases, with 6 bases left in between.

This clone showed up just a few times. The CDR3 sequence: CASSVHQSGELFF. DNA for the CDR3: TGTGCCAGCAGCGTCCACCAATCCGGGGAGCTGTTTTTT. The chain employs TRBV9 and TRBJ2-2; D remains unclear. Germline lookup yields CDR1 SGDLS and CDR2 YYNGEE. The CDR3 extends over 13 amino acids. The V end was cut by 2 bases, the J end by 6 bases, with 8 bases between.

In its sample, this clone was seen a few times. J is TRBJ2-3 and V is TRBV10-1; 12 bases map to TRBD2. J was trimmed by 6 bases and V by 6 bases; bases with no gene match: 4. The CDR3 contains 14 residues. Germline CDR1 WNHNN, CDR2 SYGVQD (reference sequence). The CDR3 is CASSMTSGGDTQYF. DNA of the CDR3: TGCGCCAGCAGCATGACTAGCGGGGGTGATACGCAGTATTTT.